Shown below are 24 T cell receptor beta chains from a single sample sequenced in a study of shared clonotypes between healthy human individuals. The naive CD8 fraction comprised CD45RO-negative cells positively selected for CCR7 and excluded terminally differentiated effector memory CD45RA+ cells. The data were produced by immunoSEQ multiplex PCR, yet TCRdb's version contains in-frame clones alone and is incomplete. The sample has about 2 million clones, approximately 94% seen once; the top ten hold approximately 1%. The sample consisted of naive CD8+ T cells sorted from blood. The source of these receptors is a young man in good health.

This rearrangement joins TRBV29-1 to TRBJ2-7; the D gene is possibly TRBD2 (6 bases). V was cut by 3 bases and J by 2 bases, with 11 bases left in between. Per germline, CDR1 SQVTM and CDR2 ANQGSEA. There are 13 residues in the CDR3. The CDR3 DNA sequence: TGCAGCGTTGAGGGGGGTCGGACCTACGAGCAGTACTTC. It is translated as CSVEGGRTYEQYF.

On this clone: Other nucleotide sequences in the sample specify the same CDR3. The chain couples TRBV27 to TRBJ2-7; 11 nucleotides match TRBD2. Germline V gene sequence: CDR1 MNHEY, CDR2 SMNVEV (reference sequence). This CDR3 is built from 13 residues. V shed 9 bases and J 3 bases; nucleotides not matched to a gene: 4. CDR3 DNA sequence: TGTGCCAGTAGACTAGCGGGAAACTACGAGCAGTACTTC. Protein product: CASRLAGNYEQYF.

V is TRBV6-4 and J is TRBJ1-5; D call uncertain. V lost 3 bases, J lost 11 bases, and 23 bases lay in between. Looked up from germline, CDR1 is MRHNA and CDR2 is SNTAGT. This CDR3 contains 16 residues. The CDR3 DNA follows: TGTGCCAGCAGTGATCTGCTGCAGCCCGGTGAAGAATCCCAGCATTTT. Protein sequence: CASSDLLQPGEESQHF.

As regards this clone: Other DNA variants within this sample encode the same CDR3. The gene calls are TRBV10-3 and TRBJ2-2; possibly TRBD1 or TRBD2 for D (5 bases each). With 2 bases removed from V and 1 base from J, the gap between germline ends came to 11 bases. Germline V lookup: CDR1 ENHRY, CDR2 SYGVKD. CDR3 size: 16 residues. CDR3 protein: CAISEGAGGNTGELFF. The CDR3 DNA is TGTGCCATCAGTGAGGGGGCAGGAGGGAACACCGGGGAGCTGTTTTTT.

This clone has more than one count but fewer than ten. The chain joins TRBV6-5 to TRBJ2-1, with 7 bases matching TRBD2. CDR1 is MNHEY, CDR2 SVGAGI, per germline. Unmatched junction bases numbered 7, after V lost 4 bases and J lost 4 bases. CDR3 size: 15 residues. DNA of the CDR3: TGTGCCAGCAGTTCCTCCGGGACTACTTACAATGAGCAGTTCTTC. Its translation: CASSSSGTTYNEQFF.

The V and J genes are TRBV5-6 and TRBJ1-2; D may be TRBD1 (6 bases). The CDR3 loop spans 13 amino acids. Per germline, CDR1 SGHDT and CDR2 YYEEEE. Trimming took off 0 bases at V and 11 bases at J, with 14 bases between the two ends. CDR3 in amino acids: CASSLGPGDEYTF. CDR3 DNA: TGTGCCAGCAGCTTGGGGCCAGGGGATGAGTACACCTTC.

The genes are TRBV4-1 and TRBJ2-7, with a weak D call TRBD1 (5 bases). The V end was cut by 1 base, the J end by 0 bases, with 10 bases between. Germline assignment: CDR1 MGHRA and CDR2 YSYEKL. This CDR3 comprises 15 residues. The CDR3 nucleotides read TGCGCCAGCAGCCAAGGACAGCACAGCTCCTACGAGCAGTACTTC. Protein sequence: CASSQGQHSSYEQYF.

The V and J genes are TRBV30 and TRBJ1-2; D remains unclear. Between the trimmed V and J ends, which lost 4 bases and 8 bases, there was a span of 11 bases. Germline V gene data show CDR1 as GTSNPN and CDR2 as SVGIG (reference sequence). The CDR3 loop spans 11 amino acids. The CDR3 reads CAWMVAGGYTF. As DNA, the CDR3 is TGTGCCTGGATGGTTGCGGGGGGCTACACCTTC.

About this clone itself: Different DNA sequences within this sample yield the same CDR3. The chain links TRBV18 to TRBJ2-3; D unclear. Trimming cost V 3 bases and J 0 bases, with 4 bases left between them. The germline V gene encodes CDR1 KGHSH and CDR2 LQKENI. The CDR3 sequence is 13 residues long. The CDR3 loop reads CASSPPSTDTQYF. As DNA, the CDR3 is TGTGCCAGCTCACCGCCTAGCACAGATACGCAGTATTTT.

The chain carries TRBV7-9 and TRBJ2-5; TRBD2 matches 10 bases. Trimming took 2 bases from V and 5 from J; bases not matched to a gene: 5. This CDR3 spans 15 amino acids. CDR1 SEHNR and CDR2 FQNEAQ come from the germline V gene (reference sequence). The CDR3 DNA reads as TGTGCCAGCAGCTTACTAGCGGGAGAGGGGGAGACCCAGTACTTC. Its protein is CASSLLAGEGETQYF.

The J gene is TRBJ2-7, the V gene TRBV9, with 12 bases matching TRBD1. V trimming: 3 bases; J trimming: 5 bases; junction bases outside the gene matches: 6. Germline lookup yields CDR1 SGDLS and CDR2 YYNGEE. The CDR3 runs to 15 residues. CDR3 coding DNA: TGTGCCAGCAGCGGAGGGACAGGGGGCTCTAACGAGCAGTACTTC. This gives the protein CASSGGTGGSNEQYF.

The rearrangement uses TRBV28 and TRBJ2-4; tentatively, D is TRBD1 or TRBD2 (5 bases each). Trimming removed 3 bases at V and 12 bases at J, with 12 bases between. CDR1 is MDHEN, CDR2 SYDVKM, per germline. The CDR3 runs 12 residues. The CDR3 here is CASSFTRTSQYF. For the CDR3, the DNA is TGTGCCAGCAGTTTTACTAGGACAAGTCAGTACTTC.

The CDR3 loop reads CASADVRANTGELFF. The CDR3 DNA follows: TGTGCCAGCGCGGACGTACGCGCGAACACCGGGGAGCTGTTTTTT. This sequence joins TRBV6-6 and TRBJ2-2; D unresolved. In germline, CDR1 is MNHNY, CDR2 SVGAGI (reference sequence). Trimming left V 8 bases short and J 0 bases short, with 13 bases between. The CDR3 is 15 amino acids.

The CDR3 loop is CASSKSGTYHEQFF. DNA for the CDR3: TGCGCCAGTAGTAAATCAGGGACATACCATGAGCAGTTCTTC. The gene calls are TRBV5-1 and TRBJ2-1, with D maybe TRBD1 (6 bases). Trimming took 8 bases from V and 8 from J, leaving 20 bases between them. Germline values: CDR1 SGHRS, CDR2 YFSETQ. The CDR3 is made up of 14 amino acids.

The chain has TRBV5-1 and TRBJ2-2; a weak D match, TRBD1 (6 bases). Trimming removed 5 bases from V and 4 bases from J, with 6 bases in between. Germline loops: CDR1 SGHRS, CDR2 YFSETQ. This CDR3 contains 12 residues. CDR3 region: CASRTGTGELFF. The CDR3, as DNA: TGCGCCAGCAGGACAGGCACCGGGGAGCTGTTTTTT.

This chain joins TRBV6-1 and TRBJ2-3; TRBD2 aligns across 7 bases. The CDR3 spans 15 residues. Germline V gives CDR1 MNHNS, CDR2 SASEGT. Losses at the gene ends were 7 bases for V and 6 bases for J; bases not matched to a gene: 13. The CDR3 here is CASIGWEGLEDTQYF. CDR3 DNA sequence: TGTGCCAGCATAGGGTGGGAGGGCCTTGAGGATACGCAGTATTTT.

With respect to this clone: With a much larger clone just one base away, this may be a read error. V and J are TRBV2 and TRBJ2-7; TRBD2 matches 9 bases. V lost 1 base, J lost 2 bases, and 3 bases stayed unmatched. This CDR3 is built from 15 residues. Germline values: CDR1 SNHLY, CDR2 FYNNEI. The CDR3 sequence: CASSEGVAGAYEQYF. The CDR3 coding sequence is TGTGCCAGCAGTGAAGGGGTAGCGGGAGCCTACGAGCAGTACTTC.

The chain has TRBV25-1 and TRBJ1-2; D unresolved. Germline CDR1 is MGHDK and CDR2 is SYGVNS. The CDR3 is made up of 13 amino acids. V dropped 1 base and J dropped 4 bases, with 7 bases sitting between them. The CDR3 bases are TGTGCCAGCAGTGAATTGATGGGCTATGGCTACACCTTC. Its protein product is CASSELMGYGYTF.

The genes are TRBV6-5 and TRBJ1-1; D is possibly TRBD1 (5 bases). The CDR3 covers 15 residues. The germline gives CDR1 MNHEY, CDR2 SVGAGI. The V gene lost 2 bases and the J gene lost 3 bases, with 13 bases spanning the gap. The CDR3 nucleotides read TGTGCCAGCAGTTACGGGCCCGGGGGGGACACTGAAGCTTTCTTT. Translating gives CASSYGPGGDTEAFF.

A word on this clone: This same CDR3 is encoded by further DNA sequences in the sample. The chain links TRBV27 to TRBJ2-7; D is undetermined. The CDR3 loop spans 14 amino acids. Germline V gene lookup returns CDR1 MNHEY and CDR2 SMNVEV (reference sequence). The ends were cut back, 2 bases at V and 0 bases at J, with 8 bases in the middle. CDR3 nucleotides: TGTGCCAGCAGTTTAGGCACGTACTCCTACGAGCAGTACTTC. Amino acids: CASSLGTYSYEQYF.

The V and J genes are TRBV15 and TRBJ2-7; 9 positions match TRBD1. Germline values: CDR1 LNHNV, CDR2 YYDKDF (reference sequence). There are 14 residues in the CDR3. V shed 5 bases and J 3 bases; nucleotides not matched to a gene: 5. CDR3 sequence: CATSGTGSGYEQYF. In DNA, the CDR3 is TGTGCCACCAGCGGGACAGGGTCGGGCTACGAGCAGTACTTC.

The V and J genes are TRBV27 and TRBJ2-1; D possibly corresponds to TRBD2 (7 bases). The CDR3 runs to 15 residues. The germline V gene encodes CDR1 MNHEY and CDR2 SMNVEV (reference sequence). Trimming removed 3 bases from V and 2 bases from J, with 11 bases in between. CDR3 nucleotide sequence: TGTGCCAGCAGTTTGGGGGGGGCAACCTACAATGAGCAGTTCTTC. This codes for CASSLGGATYNEQFF.

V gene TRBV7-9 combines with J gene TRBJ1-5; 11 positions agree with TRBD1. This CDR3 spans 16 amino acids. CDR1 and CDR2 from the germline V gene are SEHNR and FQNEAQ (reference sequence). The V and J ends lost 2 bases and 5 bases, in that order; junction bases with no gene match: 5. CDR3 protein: CASSLPGQGVYQPQHF. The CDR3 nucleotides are TGTGCCAGCAGCTTACCGGGACAGGGGGTTTATCAGCCCCAGCATTTT.

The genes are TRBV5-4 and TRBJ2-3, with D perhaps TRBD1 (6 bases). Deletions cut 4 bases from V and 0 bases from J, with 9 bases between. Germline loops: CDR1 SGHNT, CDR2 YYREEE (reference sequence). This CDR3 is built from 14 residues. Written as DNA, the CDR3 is TGTGCCAGCAGCCTTGGACAGAGCACAGATACGCAGTATTTT. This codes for CASSLGQSTDTQYF.